The 16 T cell receptor beta chains reported below all come from one sample, sequenced in a study of Tregs in tolerant kidney transplant recipients. Only in-frame clones appear in the TCRdb table, and some are missing; sequencing was by immunoSEQ multiplex PCR. Its table records roughly 48,000 clones. The input for sequencing was CD4+ T cells from blood, taken before the transplant. The source of these receptors is a human donor who received a combined kidney and bone marrow transplant.

As to this clone: Read data end 3 residues before the CDR3 end; the end is taken from the germline J gene. J is TRBJ2-3 and V is TRBV20-1; 8 bases line up with TRBD1. This CDR3 region has 17 residues. Germline assignment: CDR1 DFQATT and CDR2 SNEGSKA (reference sequence). J lost 1 base, V lost 5 bases, and 14 bases had no gene match. The CDR3 sequence is CSAEVTPGQAGTDTQYF. Incomplete CDR3 DNA: TGCAGTGCTGAAGTTACACCGGGACAGGCGGGCACAGATACG.

In regard to this clone: The read terminates 3 residues before the CDR3 end, so the remaining end is supplied by the germline J gene. The chain combines TRBV7-2 with TRBJ1-5; 10 positions agree with TRBD1. The CDR3 spans 14 residues. V was clipped by 5 bases and J by 6 bases; unmatched bases: 4. Germline V CDR1 and CDR2: SGHTA, FQGNSA. CDR3 region: CASSETGGFQPQHF. The part of the CDR3 DNA that was read is TGTGCCAGCAGCGAGACAGGGGGCTTTCAGCCC.

With regard to this clone: The read ends 3 residues early relative to the CDR3; the germline J gene fills the gap. This rearrangement joins TRBV2 to TRBJ1-5, with D maybe TRBD1 (5 bases). The CDR3 has 14 residues. In germline, CDR1 is SNHLY, CDR2 FYNNEI. V shed 6 bases and J shed 3 bases, with 12 bases lying between them. The CDR3 here is CASSETDTNQPQHF. CDR3 DNA, as far as it was read: TGTGCCAGCAGCGAGACAGATACCAATCAGCCC.

Concerning this clone: The observed sequence ends 3 residues before the CDR3 terminus, with the missing tail filled in from the germline J gene. The chain employs TRBV20-1 and TRBJ1-4, with TRBD1 as a possible D gene (6 bases). The CDR3 is 15 amino acids. V was pared by 1 base and J by 1 base, with 10 bases between. The V gene's germline CDR1 is DFQATT and CDR2 SNEGSKA (reference sequence). Partial CDR3 DNA: TGCAGTGCTAGAGCAGGGGCCCGAACTAATGAAAAA. Residues: CSARAGARTNEK. The whole CDR3 protein is CSARAGARTNEKLFF.

Concerning this clone itself: Coverage ceases 3 residues before the CDR3 finishes, and the germline J gene fills in the end. The rearrangement uses TRBV19 and TRBJ2-2; 7 bases map to TRBD2. This CDR3 has 12 residues. The germline V gene encodes CDR1 LNHDA and CDR2 SQIVND (reference sequence). Here the CDR3 reads CKASGNTGELFF. CDR3 DNA, as far as it was read: TGTAAGGCTAGCGGGAACACCGGGGAG.

In the case of this clone: The read falls 3 residues short of the CDR3 end, and the missing part is taken from the germline J gene. The V gene is TRBV29-1, the J gene TRBJ2-5; D remains ambiguous. The CDR3 sequence is 13 residues long. Germline V lookup: CDR1 SQVTM, CDR2 ANQGSEA. Trimming took off 5 bases at V and 5 bases at J, with 15 bases between the two ends. CDR3 residues: CSVLPPSRETQYF. The part of the CDR3 DNA that was read is TGCAGCGTTTTACCACCTTCCAGGGAGACC.

As regards this clone: The read stops 3 residues short of the end of the CDR3; the missing end is completed from the germline J gene. The rearrangement links TRBV18 to TRBJ2-1; TRBD2 agrees at 7 bases. The germline CDR1 and CDR2 sequences are KGHSH and LQKENI. The CDR3 contains 17 residues. The junction had 10 bases not matched to a gene; V was cut back by 5 bases and J by 0 bases. CDR3 bases read: TGTGCCAGCTCAACGACCGGGGGAGGGAGCTCCTACAATGAG. Translated, it gives CASSTTGGGSSYNE. The CDR3, in full, reads CASSTTGGGSSYNEQFF.

Turning to this clone: The read falls 3 residues short of the CDR3 end, and the missing part is taken from the germline J gene. The rearrangement uses TRBV20-1 and TRBJ2-5, with D possibly being TRBD2 (6 bases). The CDR3 is 14 amino acids. Germline V gene lookup returns CDR1 DFQATT and CDR2 SNEGSKA (reference sequence). The V end lost 3 bases, the J end lost 2 bases, and 13 bases lay between the germline ends. CDR3 DNA (partial): TGCAGTGCTAGGGGACTGCAACGACAAGAGACC. This sequence encodes CSARGLQRQET. The CDR3 as a whole reads CSARGLQRQETQYF.

In regard to this clone: From the germline J gene comes the end of the CDR3, since the read stops 3 residues before it. The rearrangement links TRBV19 to TRBJ1-5; D call uncertain. This CDR3 region has 14 residues. Germline V gene sequence: CDR1 LNHDA, CDR2 SQIVND (reference sequence). Trimming took off 0 bases at V and 4 bases at J, with 7 bases between the two ends. Incomplete CDR3 DNA: TGTGCCAGTAGTATAGACAGGCCGAATCAGCCC. Its protein product is CASSIDRPNQP. The full CDR3 reads CASSIDRPNQPQHF.

CDR3 DNA, as far as it was read: TGTGCCAGCAGCCCTACTAGCGGGAGCTACAATGAG. Translated: CASSPTSGSYNE. The whole CDR3 reads CASSPTSGSYNEQFF. V usage is TRBV13 and J usage is TRBJ2-1; the match to TRBD2 covers 11 bases. The read terminates 3 residues before the CDR3 end, so the remaining end is supplied by the germline J gene. Germline V lookup: CDR1 PRHDT, CDR2 FYEKMQ (reference sequence). V dropped 5 bases and J dropped 3; count of bases not matched to a gene: 3. The CDR3 has 15 residues.

A note on this clone: The read halts 3 residues ahead of the CDR3 end, with the missing end drawn from the germline J gene. This chain links TRBV7-2 with TRBJ2-7; possible D gene TRBD1, 6 bases. From germline, CDR1 is SGHTA and CDR2 FQGNSA. This CDR3 contains 14 residues. V lost 4 bases, J lost 3 bases, and 13 bases lay in between. The CDR3 here is CASSSNRADYEQYF. The sequenced part of the CDR3 DNA is TGTGCCAGCAGCTCGAACAGGGCGGACTACGAG.

On this clone itself: The read terminates 3 residues ahead of where the CDR3 ends, so the germline J gene completes it. This chain joins TRBV18 and TRBJ2-4; D perhaps matches TRBD1 (5 bases). The CDR3 extends over 12 amino acids. CDR1 and CDR2 from the germline V gene are KGHSH and LQKENI. CDR3 sequence: CASSPGLSDQYF. CDR3 DNA (partial): TGTGCCAGCTCACCGGGGCTGAGCGAT.

With regard to this clone: The read comes to an end 3 residues before the CDR3 does, leaving the germline J gene to fill in the end. This chain uses TRBV19 with TRBJ2-3; 10 positions match TRBD2. V dropped 4 bases and J dropped 4; count of bases not matched to a gene: 2. The germline V gene encodes CDR1 LNHDA and CDR2 SQIVND (reference sequence). This CDR3 region has 14 residues. The part of the CDR3 DNA that was read is TGTGCCAGTAGTACTAGCGGGAGTTCAGATACG. Its protein is CASSTSGSSDT. The full CDR3 is CASSTSGSSDTQYF.

With respect to this clone: The read halts 3 residues ahead of the CDR3 end, with the missing end drawn from the germline J gene. The chain carries TRBV18 and TRBJ2-2; no clear D. This CDR3 is 14 amino acids long. Germline CDR1 and CDR2: KGHSH and LQKENI. Trimming shortened V by 2 bases and J by 3 bases, and 7 bases separated the two germline ends. The part of the CDR3 DNA that was read is TGTGCCAGCTCACCAGGGCAGGACACCGGGGAG. Amino acid sequence: CASSPGQDTGE. The full CDR3 reads CASSPGQDTGELFF. The complete variable domain, with remaining parts taken from reference TRBV18 and TRBJ2-2, reads NAGVMQNPRHLVRRRGQEARLRCSPMKGHSHVYWYRQLPEEGLKFMVYLQKENIIDESGMPKERFSAEFPKEGPSILRIQQVVRGDSAAYFCASSPGQDTGELFFGEGSRLTVL.

Notes on this clone: The sequenced fragment ends 3 residues before the CDR3 boundary, so the rest is inferred from the germline J gene. This chain uses TRBV19 with TRBJ1-2, with D possibly TRBD1 on 5 matching bases. The CDR3 spans 14 residues. Germline CDR1 is LNHDA and CDR2 is SQIVND (reference sequence). V dropped 7 bases and J dropped 4 bases, with 16 bases sitting between them. The CDR3 reads CASNRRGFGYGYTF. The DNA read from the CDR3 is TGTGCCAGTAATCGTAGGGGATTCGGCTATGGC.

About this clone itself: The read ends 3 residues shy of where the CDR3 ends; the end is completed using the germline J gene. The V gene is TRBV7-9, the J gene TRBJ2-7, with 12 nucleotides matching TRBD2. Germline V gives CDR1 SEHNR, CDR2 FQNEAQ (reference sequence). The CDR3 spans 14 residues. Losses at the gene ends were 2 bases for V and 4 bases for J; bases not matched to a gene: 0. This CDR3 is CASSLLAGGYEQYF. The covered CDR3 bases are TGTGCCAGCAGCTTACTAGCGGGAGGGTACGAG.